This TCR beta chain is from a study of cytomegalovirus exposure and HLA in healthy donors. Points from the study as a whole: With high specificity and sensitivity, the classifier reportedly diagnosed cytomegalovirus status.

Germline lookup yields CDR1 MNHNY and CDR2 SVGAGI (reference sequence). V was clipped by 0 bases and J by 6 bases, with 9 bases between them. This CDR3 comprises 14 residues. This clone was recorded a few times. As yet, its antigen is unknown. 60 Vbeta and 13 Jbeta primers were used in PCR. Clones were sequenced by immunoSEQ multiplex PCR, and TCRdb holds only the in-frame ones, with some missing. The table has around 150,000 clones, around three quarters seen once. The rearrangement uses TRBV6-6 and TRBJ1-5, with a tentative D call TRBD1 (5 bases). This clonotype was sampled from a man aged 40-49 years in good health and CMV-seronegative. The sequenced sample was PBMCs. The CDR3 nucleotides are TGTGCCAGCAGTTACTCGGAGGGGAGTCAGCCCCAGCATTTT. Translating it yields CASSYSEGSQPQHF.